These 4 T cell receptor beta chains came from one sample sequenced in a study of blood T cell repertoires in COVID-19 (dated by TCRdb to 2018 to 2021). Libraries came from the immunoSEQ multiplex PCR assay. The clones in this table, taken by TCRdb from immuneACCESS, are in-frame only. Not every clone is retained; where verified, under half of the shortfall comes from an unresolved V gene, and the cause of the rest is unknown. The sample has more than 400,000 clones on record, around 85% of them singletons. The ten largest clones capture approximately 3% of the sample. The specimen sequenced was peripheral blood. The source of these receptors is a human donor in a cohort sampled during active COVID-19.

CDR3 amino acids: CASSPSSGDRRLYSNQPQHF. DNA for the CDR3: TGCGCCAGCAGCCCTTCGTCGGGGGACAGGAGACTATATAGCAATCAGCCCCAGCATTTT. The rearrangement links TRBV5-1 to TRBJ1-5; 8 bases are a match to TRBD1. In germline, CDR1 is SGHRS, CDR2 YFSETQ. This CDR3 has 20 residues. J lost 0 bases, V lost 4 bases, and 18 bases had no gene match.

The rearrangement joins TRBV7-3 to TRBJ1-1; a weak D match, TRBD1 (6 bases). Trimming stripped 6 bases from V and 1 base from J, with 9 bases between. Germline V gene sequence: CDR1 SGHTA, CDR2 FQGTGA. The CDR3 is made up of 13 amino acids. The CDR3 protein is CASRQGRNTEAFF. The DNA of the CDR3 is TGTGCCAGCAGACAGGGACGGAACACTGAAGCTTTCTTT.

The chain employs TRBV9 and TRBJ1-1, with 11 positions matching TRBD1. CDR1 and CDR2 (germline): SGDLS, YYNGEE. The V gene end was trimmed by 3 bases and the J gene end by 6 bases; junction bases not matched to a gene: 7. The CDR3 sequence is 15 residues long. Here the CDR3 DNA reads TGTGCCAGCAGCGCCAGGACAGGGGGCTCTTCTGAAGCTTTCTTT. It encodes CASSARTGGSSEAFF.

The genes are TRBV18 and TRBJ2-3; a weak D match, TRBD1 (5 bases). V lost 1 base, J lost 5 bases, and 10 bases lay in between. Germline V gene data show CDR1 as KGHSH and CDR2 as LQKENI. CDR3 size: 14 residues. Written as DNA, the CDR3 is TGTGCCAGCTCACCACAGGGGTGGAAAGATACGCAGTATTTT. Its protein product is CASSPQGWKDTQYF.